The TCR beta chain described here comes from a study of regulatory T cells in long-lasting Graves disease. Regarding the study as a whole: Persistent Graves' patients showed reduced TCR diversity versus newly diagnosed patients.

A word on this clonotype: Its antigen is unknown.

The CDR3 contains 13 residues. The V end lost 5 bases, the J end lost 10 bases, and 12 bases lay between the germline ends. iRepertoire HTBI primers and Arm-PCR of CDR3 regions built TCR beta libraries. TCRdb used MiXCR to reprocess the multiplex PCR reads, holding one entry per CDR3 protein. Of fewer than 500,000 distinct CDR3 sequences in the sample, about 16% are singletons; the top ten hold more than 9%. The time point is: newly diagnosed GD, antithyroid drugs for less than 3 months. PBMC RNA served as the TCR library source. This sample also belongs to another study, concerning T cells in Graves' hyperthyroidism and ophthalmopathy. As reported in that work: Classification by a 13 V-J model distinguished ophthalmopathy from stable hyperthyroidism.

The sequencing used peripheral blood mononuclear cells (PBMCs), collected at new diagnosis, from a patient treated with antithyroid drugs. The J gene is TRBJ1-6, the V gene TRBV12-3 or TRBV12-4; D call uncertain. The clonotype originates from a middle-aged man with Graves disease. CDR3 loop: CASSPRDRSPLHF. Written as DNA, the CDR3 is TGTGCCAGCAGTCCCCGTGATCGATCACCCCTCCACTTT.